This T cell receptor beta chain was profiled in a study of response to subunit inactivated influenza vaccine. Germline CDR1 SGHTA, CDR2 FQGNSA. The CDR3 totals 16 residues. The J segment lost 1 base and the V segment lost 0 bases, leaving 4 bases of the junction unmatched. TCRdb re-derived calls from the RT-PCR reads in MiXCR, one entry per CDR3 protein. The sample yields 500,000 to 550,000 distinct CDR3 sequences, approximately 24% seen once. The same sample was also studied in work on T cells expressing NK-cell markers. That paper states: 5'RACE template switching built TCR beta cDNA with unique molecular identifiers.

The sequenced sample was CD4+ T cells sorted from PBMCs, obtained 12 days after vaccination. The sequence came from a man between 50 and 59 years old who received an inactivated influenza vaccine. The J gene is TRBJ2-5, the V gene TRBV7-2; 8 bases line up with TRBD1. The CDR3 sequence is CASSLAWTGSQETQYF. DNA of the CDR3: TGTGCCAGCAGCTTAGCGTGGACAGGGAGCCAAGAGACCCAGTACTTC.